This TCR beta chain was profiled in a study of post-analysis software for immune sequencing data. Study-wide background: Included among the disease courses, which were recorded for the cohort, were relapsing-remitting, secondary progressive and progressive-relapsing multiple sclerosis. Study outcomes and limitations: Strong same-batch co-clustering of samples appeared with F measure clustering. A handful of TRBV segments were significantly more frequent in patients than in controls. TRBV5-6, TRBV5-1 and TRBV20-1 were among these segments. Significantly lower normalized Chao1 diversity was seen in multiple sclerosis patients than in controls.

V was cut by 0 bases and J by 0 bases, with 12 bases left in between. This CDR3 is built from 17 residues. cDNA libraries for TCR beta contained unique molecular identifiers. There were 1 to 10 million T cells, and approximately 480,000 cDNA molecules came from them. Each CDR3 protein is one row after TCRdb ran MiXCR on the PCR reads. The sample gives 800,000 to 950,000 distinct CDR3 sequences, approximately 53% of which show up once; about 4.5% is in the top ten. Details on this clonotype: Its antigen is unknown.

Sequences were obtained from blood. This rearrangement joins TRBV12-3 or TRBV12-4 to TRBJ1-5; no definite D call. The source of this sequence is a girl aged 5 to 17 with multiple sclerosis. CDR3 amino acids: CASSLALSGYSNQPQHF. CDR3 nucleotide sequence: TGTGCCAGCAGTTTAGCGCTTTCAGGCTATAGCAATCAGCCCCAGCATTTT.